The rows below give T cell receptor beta chains drawn from one sample of a study of blood T cell repertoires in COVID-19. Profiled with immunoSEQ multiplex PCR; TCRdb holds only in-frame clones, not every one. This table holds 110,000 or so clones, about 85% found once. The specimen sequenced was peripheral blood. These receptors were taken from a man in his fifties or sixties with acute or convalescent COVID-19. The CDR3 runs from the conserved cysteine through the conserved F or W. Each record gives: D gene, J gene, V gene, CDR3 protein. D genes are given only for firm matches.

d_gene: .
j_gene: TRBJ2-1
v_gene: TRBV24-1
CDR3aa: CATSDFGGVSYNEQFF

d_gene: TRBD1
j_gene: TRBJ2-5
v_gene: TRBV9
CDR3aa: CASSGQGWETQYF

d_gene: TRBD1
j_gene: TRBJ1-5
v_gene: TRBV5-7
CDR3aa: CASSFRDRVNGNQPQHF

d_gene: .
j_gene: TRBJ2-7
v_gene: TRBV29-1
CDR3aa: CSVEGYTGYHYEQYF

d_gene: .
j_gene: TRBJ2-1
v_gene: TRBV11-2
CDR3aa: CASSPDRDEQFF

d_gene: TRBD1
j_gene: TRBJ2-5
v_gene: TRBV12-5
CDR3aa: CASGLSGDRTQETQYF

d_gene: TRBD1
j_gene: TRBJ1-1
v_gene: TRBV29-1
CDR3aa: CSVLQGENTEAFF

d_gene: .
j_gene: TRBJ1-1
v_gene: TRBV4-1
CDR3aa: CASSRAQRESEAFF

d_gene: .
j_gene: TRBJ2-6
v_gene: TRBV7-3
CDR3aa: CASSPTGNVLTF

d_gene: .
j_gene: TRBJ2-5
v_gene: TRBV7-9
CDR3aa: CASSLLRETQYF

d_gene: .
j_gene: TRBJ2-3
v_gene: TRBV25-1
CDR3aa: CASSESRTIWDTQYF

d_gene: .
j_gene: TRBJ1-5
v_gene: TRBV19
CDR3aa: CASSRREGNQPQHF

d_gene: .
j_gene: TRBJ2-3
v_gene: TRBV5-1
CDR3aa: CASSLAGGTTDTQYF

d_gene: TRBD2
j_gene: TRBJ2-3
v_gene: TRBV14
CDR3aa: CASSQIGLAGFRTDTQYF

d_gene: TRBD1
j_gene: TRBJ2-2
v_gene: TRBV29-1
CDR3aa: CSVEERGQGTGELFF

d_gene: TRBD2
j_gene: TRBJ2-1
v_gene: TRBV10-3
CDR3aa: CAISDQGTSGRPIYNEQFF

d_gene: TRBD1
j_gene: TRBJ1-5
v_gene: TRBV2
CDR3aa: CASSEALGDSLTSNQPQHF

d_gene: TRBD2
j_gene: TRBJ2-3
v_gene: TRBV24-1
CDR3aa: CATRTSGTDTQYF

d_gene: .
j_gene: TRBJ1-2
v_gene: TRBV30
CDR3aa: CAWIGVTGPIYGYTF

d_gene: .
j_gene: TRBJ1-1
v_gene: TRBV13
CDR3aa: CASSGLHDTEAFF

d_gene: TRBD1
j_gene: TRBJ1-6
v_gene: TRBV10-3
CDR3aa: CAISGNRGNSPLHF

d_gene: TRBD2
j_gene: TRBJ2-5
v_gene: TRBV5-4
CDR3aa: CASSLSGGEETQYF

d_gene: .
j_gene: TRBJ1-2
v_gene: TRBV27
CDR3aa: CASSITGLANYGYTF

d_gene: TRBD1
j_gene: TRBJ1-6
v_gene: TRBV27
CDR3aa: CASRLGQGYNSPLHF

d_gene: TRBD1
j_gene: TRBJ2-3
v_gene: TRBV9
CDR3aa: CASSRDRGLADTQYF

d_gene: TRBD2
j_gene: TRBJ2-3
v_gene: TRBV7-3
CDR3aa: CASSRTSASTDTQYF

d_gene: .
j_gene: TRBJ2-2
v_gene: TRBV19
CDR3aa: CASSTGLNPFTGELFF

d_gene: TRBD1
j_gene: TRBJ1-5
v_gene: TRBV28
CDR3aa: CASSLTPDRAQHF

d_gene: TRBD1
j_gene: TRBJ1-2
v_gene: TRBV4-1
CDR3aa: CASSQLRLVRGRMWTGYTF

d_gene: .
j_gene: TRBJ2-2
v_gene: TRBV15
CDR3aa: CATSRDPGSSIGELFF

d_gene: .
j_gene: TRBJ2-4
v_gene: TRBV7-2
CDR3aa: CASSEGGQNKNIQYF

d_gene: .
j_gene: TRBJ1-2
v_gene: TRBV28
CDR3aa: CASSLGGRKPYGYTF

d_gene: TRBD1
j_gene: TRBJ2-1
v_gene: TRBV9
CDR3aa: CASSARVGQGALNEQFF

d_gene: TRBD1
j_gene: TRBJ2-1
v_gene: TRBV5-1
CDR3aa: CASSSGTGYNEQFF

d_gene: .
j_gene: TRBJ1-6
v_gene: TRBV28
CDR3aa: CASSSQVDTLHF

d_gene: .
j_gene: TRBJ2-5
v_gene: TRBV28
CDR3aa: CASSEVENQETQYF

d_gene: TRBD2
j_gene: TRBJ2-7
v_gene: TRBV3-1/TRBV3-2
CDR3aa: CASSRGLALNYEQYF

d_gene: TRBD2
j_gene: TRBJ2-1
v_gene: TRBV13
CDR3aa: CASSLDTGTSGRAEQFF

d_gene: .
j_gene: TRBJ1-1
v_gene: TRBV6-5
CDR3aa: CASSSPGVRTEAFF

d_gene: .
j_gene: TRBJ1-2
v_gene: TRBV4-1
CDR3aa: CASSLGQPREYGYTF

d_gene: .
j_gene: TRBJ2-2
v_gene: TRBV24-1
CDR3aa: CATSDLQGSRELFF

d_gene: TRBD1
j_gene: TRBJ2-5
v_gene: TRBV6-5
CDR3aa: CASSYEGAGRETQYF

d_gene: .
j_gene: TRBJ2-5
v_gene: TRBV9
CDR3aa: CASSVETQYQETQYF

d_gene: TRBD2
j_gene: TRBJ2-7
v_gene: TRBV18
CDR3aa: CASSITSVASREQYF

d_gene: .
j_gene: TRBJ2-3
v_gene: TRBV30
CDR3aa: CAWTRTRSTDTQYF

d_gene: TRBD2
j_gene: TRBJ2-5
v_gene: TRBV2
CDR3aa: CATQDGGGGWETQYF

d_gene: .
j_gene: TRBJ1-2
v_gene: TRBV21-1
CDR3aa: CASSDSGIRLYGYTF

d_gene: TRBD2
j_gene: TRBJ2-3
v_gene: TRBV2
CDR3aa: CASSPTSGSSDTQYF

d_gene: TRBD2
j_gene: TRBJ2-7
v_gene: TRBV5-1
CDR3aa: CASSLQREINEQYF

d_gene: .
j_gene: TRBJ1-1
v_gene: TRBV11-3
CDR3aa: CASSRHQGLNTEAFF

d_gene: .
j_gene: TRBJ2-7
v_gene: TRBV5-6
CDR3aa: CASSLGGGSYEQYF

d_gene: TRBD1
j_gene: TRBJ1-2
v_gene: TRBV28
CDR3aa: CASTGTANGYTF

d_gene: TRBD2
j_gene: TRBJ2-2
v_gene: TRBV7-9
CDR3aa: CASSPIAGELTGELFF

d_gene: TRBD1
j_gene: TRBJ1-3
v_gene: TRBV5-1
CDR3aa: CASSLLAGQSSGNTIYF

d_gene: .
j_gene: TRBJ1-1
v_gene: TRBV7-3
CDR3aa: CASSSQGGTEAFF